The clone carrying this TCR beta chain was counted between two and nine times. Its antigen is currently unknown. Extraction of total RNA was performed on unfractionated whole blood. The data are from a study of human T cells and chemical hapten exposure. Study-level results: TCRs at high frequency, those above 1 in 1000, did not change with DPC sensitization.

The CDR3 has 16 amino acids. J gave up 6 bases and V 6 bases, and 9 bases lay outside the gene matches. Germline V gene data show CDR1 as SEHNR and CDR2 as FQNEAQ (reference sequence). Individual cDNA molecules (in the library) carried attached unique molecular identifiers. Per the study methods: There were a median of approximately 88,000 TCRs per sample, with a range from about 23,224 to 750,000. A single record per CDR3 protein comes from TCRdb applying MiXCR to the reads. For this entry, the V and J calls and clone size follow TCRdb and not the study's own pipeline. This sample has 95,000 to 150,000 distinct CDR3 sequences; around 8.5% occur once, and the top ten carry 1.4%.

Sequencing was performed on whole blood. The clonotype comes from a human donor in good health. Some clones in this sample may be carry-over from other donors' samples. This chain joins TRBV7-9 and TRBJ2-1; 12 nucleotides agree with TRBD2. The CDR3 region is CASSSTSGRYPNEQFF. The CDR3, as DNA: TGTGCCAGCAGTTCGACTAGCGGGAGATACCCCAATGAGCAGTTCTTC. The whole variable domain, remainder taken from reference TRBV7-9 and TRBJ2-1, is DTGVSQNPRHKITKRGQNVTFRCDPISEHNRLYWYRQTLGQGPEFLTYFQNEAQLEKSRLLSDRFSAERPKGSFSTLEIQRTEQGDSAMYLCASSSTSGRYPNEQFFGPGTRLTVL.